These 18 T cell receptor beta chains were all obtained from the same sample, sequenced in a study of blood T cell repertoires in COVID-19. Libraries were prepared by immunoSEQ multiplex PCR; TCRdb keeps only in-frame clonotypes and omits some of them. The sample lists about 480,000 clones, around 88% seen once, with roughly 12% in the top ten. Sequencing was performed on peripheral blood. Receptors were obtained from a woman aged 45-65 years with COVID-19, enrolled during active disease.

The V gene is TRBV11-1, the J gene TRBJ1-2, with no clear D. The CDR3 runs 15 residues. Trimming stripped 1 base from V and 4 bases from J, with 13 bases between. From germline, CDR1 is SGHAT and CDR2 FQDESV (reference sequence). The CDR3 sequence: CASSLGGVLPYGYTF. CDR3 in DNA: TGTGCCAGCAGCTTAGGCGGGGTTCTTCCCTATGGCTACACCTTC.

The rearrangement joins TRBV6-5 to TRBJ2-3; no clear D gene. The CDR3 has 13 amino acids. V dropped 6 bases and J dropped 1 base, with 8 bases sitting between them. Germline V gives CDR1 MNHEY, CDR2 SVGAGI. CDR3 coding DNA: TGTGCCAGCAGGGCCCTGGGCACAGATACGCAGTATTTT. Encoded protein: CASRALGTDTQYF.

The rearrangement joins TRBV11-2 to TRBJ2-1; 10 nucleotides match TRBD2. Germline CDR1 reads SGHAT; CDR2 reads FQNNGV. V lost 1 base, J lost 14 bases, and 2 bases stayed unmatched. CDR3 length equals 12 residues. The CDR3 nucleotides are TGTGCCAGCAGCTTAGCACTAGCGGGGAAGTTCTTC. This gives the protein CASSLALAGKFF.

The V call is TRBV5-5, the J call TRBJ2-7, with TRBD1 matching over 7 bases. Germline-derived CDR1 and CDR2 are SGHKS and YYEKEE (reference sequence). Trimming removed 0 bases from V and 2 bases from J; junction bases left unmatched: 2. The CDR3 sequence is 14 residues long. The CDR3 sequence is CASSLGTGTYEQYF. Here the CDR3 DNA reads TGTGCCAGCAGCTTGGGGACAGGAACCTACGAGCAGTACTTC.

The chain couples TRBV5-1 to TRBJ1-4; D is unresolved. Germline CDR1 reads SGHRS; CDR2 reads YFSETQ. V gave up 4 bases and J gave up 7 bases, with 14 bases separating them. The length of the CDR3 is 14 residues. Written as DNA, the CDR3 is TGCGCCAGCAGCCCCGGACTAGTCGGTGAAAAACTGTTTTTT. Encoded protein: CASSPGLVGEKLFF.

The gene calls are TRBV27 and TRBJ1-1, with unresolved D. The CDR3 sequence is 12 residues long. The germline V gene encodes CDR1 MNHEY and CDR2 SMNVEV (reference sequence). Trimming removed 6 bases at V and 11 bases at J, with 16 bases between. The CDR3 region is CASSPNSGGAFF. CDR3 coding DNA: TGTGCCAGCAGCCCAAACTCAGGAGGGGCTTTCTTT.

The rearrangement uses TRBV19 and TRBJ2-7, with D perhaps TRBD1 (6 bases). CDR1 and CDR2 (germline): LNHDA, SQIVND (reference sequence). V was pared by 4 bases and J by 6 bases, with 13 bases between. CDR3 length: 13 residues. CDR3 sequence reads: CASSNRPGAEQYF. DNA of the CDR3: TGTGCCAGTAGTAACCGCCCAGGGGCCGAGCAGTACTTC.

The chain combines TRBV11-2 with TRBJ2-2; D possibly corresponds to TRBD1 (5 bases). The germline CDR1 and CDR2 sequences are SGHAT and FQNNGV. Trimming took 0 bases from V and 6 from J, leaving 8 bases between them. This CDR3 has 14 amino acids. In nucleotides, the CDR3 is TGTGCCAGCAGCTTAGATCCAGGGCCCGGGGAGCTGTTTTTT. Protein product: CASSLDPGPGELFF.

The chain has TRBV18 and TRBJ2-2; no definite D call. The CDR3 length is 12 residues. V lost 3 bases and J lost 7, with 6 bases in between. Germline CDR1 is KGHSH and CDR2 is LQKENI. As DNA, the CDR3 is TGTGCCAGCTCACCTGGCGGCGGGGAGCTGTTTTTT. Protein sequence: CASSPGGGELFF.

The gene calls are TRBV20-1 and TRBJ2-7; 8 bases map to TRBD1. CDR3 length equals 14 residues. Germline loops: CDR1 DFQATT, CDR2 SNEGSKA (reference sequence). Trimming removed 3 bases from V and 3 bases from J; junction bases left unmatched: 7. CDR3 in amino acids: CSASYRQGRYEQYF. The CDR3 DNA reads TGCAGTGCTAGTTACCGACAGGGGCGCTACGAGCAGTACTTC.

This clone was observed a handful of times. The V and J genes are TRBV7-3 and TRBJ2-3, with 7 bases lining up with TRBD2. The CDR3 has 14 residues. Germline V CDR1 and CDR2: SGHTA, FQGTGA. V lost 1 base to trimming and J lost 3 bases; unmatched junction nucleotides: 1. CDR3 in amino acids: CASSLIGGTDTQYF. CDR3 coding DNA: TGTGCCAGCAGCTTAATCGGGGGGACAGATACGCAGTATTTT.

This clone was counted a few times. The gene calls are TRBV10-1 and TRBJ1-2; TRBD1 might be the D (6 bases). Germline V gene lookup returns CDR1 WNHNN and CDR2 SYGVQD (reference sequence). The germline V and J ends were trimmed by 2 bases and 4 bases, with 11 bases remaining between them. The length of the CDR3 is 14 residues. Here the CDR3 DNA reads TGCGCCAGCAGTGAGCTAGCAGGGGCCTATGGCTACACCTTC. It specifies CASSELAGAYGYTF.

The CDR3 nucleotides read TGTGCCAGCAGTTACTTAAACAGGGGTTCGAACTATGGCTACACCTTC. It encodes CASSYLNRGSNYGYTF. The V call is TRBV6-7, the J call TRBJ1-2, with 7 bases fitting TRBD1. TRBV6-7 is an open reading frame, and its role is uncertain. Unmatched junction bases numbered 7, after V lost 1 base and J lost 2 bases. The CDR3 runs to 16 residues.

The V and J genes are TRBV19 and TRBJ1-4; D is possibly TRBD1 (6 bases). V was shortened by 5 bases and J by 8 bases, with 15 bases between the two germline ends. The CDR3 sequence is 14 residues long. Per germline, CDR1 LNHDA and CDR2 SQIVND (reference sequence). The CDR3 sequence is CASSEQGTREKLFF. The CDR3 bases are TGTGCCAGTAGTGAGCAGGGGACGAGGGAAAAACTGTTTTTT.

This sequence joins TRBV6-6 and TRBJ1-2, with 7 bases identical to TRBD1. The CDR3 consists of 16 residues. Per the germline V gene, CDR1 is MNHNY and CDR2 is SVGAGI (reference sequence). The junction had 9 bases not matched to a gene; V was cut back by 5 bases and J by 0 bases. The DNA of the CDR3 is TGTGCCAGCAGTACCAGCCGGGACAGAGCTAACTATGGCTACACCTTC. Protein sequence: CASSTSRDRANYGYTF.

This chain links TRBV28 with TRBJ2-5; 11 bases are shared with TRBD2. V was clipped by 0 bases and J by 2 bases; unmatched bases: 2. The CDR3 runs 16 residues. Germline loops: CDR1 MDHEN, CDR2 SYDVKM. DNA of the CDR3: TGTGCCAGCAGTTTATGGACTAGCGGGGATCAAGAGACCCAGTACTTC. This codes for CASSLWTSGDQETQYF.

The chain has TRBV19 and TRBJ1-5; 9 bases line up with TRBD1. The V and J ends lost 2 bases and 4 bases, in that order; junction bases with no gene match: 9. CDR1 LNHDA and CDR2 SQIVND come from the germline V gene (reference sequence). This CDR3 has 17 residues. The CDR3 reads CASSIFGYRGQNQPQHF. The CDR3 nucleotides read TGTGCCAGTAGTATATTTGGGTACAGGGGGCAAAATCAGCCCCAGCATTTT.

In its sample, this clone was seen once. Different DNA sequences within this sample yield the same CDR3. The CDR3 loop reads CASSLGTGSEQYF. CDR3 in DNA: TGTGCCAGCAGCTTAGGGACAGGGTCCGAGCAGTACTTC. This rearrangement joins TRBV11-2 to TRBJ2-7; 8 bases match TRBD1. The V segment lost 1 base and the J segment 6 bases; nucleotides outside the gene matches: 2. Germline CDR1 SGHAT, CDR2 FQNNGV. The CDR3 is made up of 13 amino acids. The full variable domain, rest sourced from reference TRBV11-2 and TRBJ2-7, is EAGVAQSPRYKIIEKRQSVAFWCNPISGHATLYWYQQILGQGPKLLIQFQNNGVVDDSQLPKDRFSAERLKGVDSTLKIQPAKLEDSAVYLCASSLGTGSEQYFGPGTRLTVT.